This TCR beta chain derives from a study of blood T cells in healthy people across ages (dated by TCRdb to between 2015 and 2016). Regarding the study in general: Template switching captured roughly one uniquely barcoded TCR beta cDNA molecule per two T cells in model experiments. To avoid experimental bias, donors of different ages were spread randomly across the sequencing lanes. The donors were split into four age groups: young (average 16 years), middle-aged (nearly 40), aged (more than 60) and long-lived (more than 80). For two donors (one aged 18 to 30 and one aged 80 or older), the study analyzed two additional independent replicas of 1 million unique cDNA reads from the same blood draw. To track age-related changes in TCR beta repertoire diversity, the study relied on deep sequencing normalized with unique cDNA molecular identifiers. Beyond this particular receptor, the publication reports: The CMV infection status of donors was not known, potentially confounding age-related changes in expanded clonotypes. Since profiling was done on bulk unsorted PBMCs, naive and antigen-experienced compartments could not be conclusively compared. Total diversity estimates from one million sequenced T cells were considered lower bounds and underestimates. Observed TCR beta diversity per million T cells fell roughly linearly with age, and a significant reduction was already apparent by age roughly 40. A strong correlation was found between observed TCR beta diversity and the percentage of naive T cells measured by flow cytometry. Compared with the aged group, the long-lived group had more naive CD4+ T cells, fewer expanded clones and increased TCR diversity, suggesting age selection.

The donors were under 40 Caucasian individuals from Russia, aged roughly 6 to 90 years, who were systemically healthy. Approximately 9.3 milliliters of peripheral blood were drawn from each donor into EDTA-treated Vacutainer tubes. Ficoll-Paque density-gradient centrifugation was used to isolate PBMCs, with at least 7 million per sample. Trizol reagent was used to extract total RNA from PBMCs, with at least 6 micrograms per sample. The percentages of naive CD45RAhigh/CD27high T cells were determined by flow cytometry on a PBMC aliquot from every donor. Library method: 5' RACE. Reads for this sample came from an Illumina HiSeq 2500. The second PCR ran for roughly 7 to 12 cycles and used a J-beta primer mix along with a sample-barcoded 5' primer. A unique molecular identifier was introduced onto each TCR beta cDNA molecule by a template-switch 5' adaptor carrying 12 random nucleotides. Each sample yielded at least 2.5 million CDR3-containing paired-end reads. All of the RNA was converted into first-strand cDNA using the Mint cDNA synthesis kit, with a TRBC-specific oligonucleotide serving as the primer. Following uracil-DNA glycosylase treatment, all cDNA underwent a first 18-cycle PCR with the universal primers M1SS and BC2_uni_R. The published analysis was carried out like this. For normalization, 1 million high-quality reads, each with a distinct molecular identifier, were randomly selected from each sample. Instead of being binned into consensus sequences, reads with shared molecular identifiers were discarded. MiTCR, run with a Q25 quality threshold and the strictest error-elimination algorithm, handled CDR3 identification, clonotype clustering and error correction. Lower-bound total TCR beta diversity was estimated with a nonparametric unseen species model using Euler transformation. The public reads were reprocessed in TCRdb via fastp at Q25 and MiXCR, keeping in-frame beta chains. Rows with one shared CDR3 protein collapse into an entry with the most common genes and DNA. The V and J calls come from TCRdb's annotation, not from the publication. For this sample there are hundreds of thousands of distinct CDR3 sequences; roughly 41% appear just once. The top ten clones comprise more than 20% of the sample.

This clonotype came up a few times. What antigen it recognizes has not been identified. No much larger clone is present one base from it, and per-base qualities are unavailable. There are 14 amino acids in the CDR3, from cysteine to phenylalanine inclusive. Only the CDR3 DNA stays, 42 bases, in frame from base 1. The germline V gene yields MDHEN for CDR1 and SYDVKM for CDR2. V and J lose 9 bases and 2 bases, and a span of 17 bases separates them. This chain joins TRBV28 to TRBJ2-7; the D gene lacks a confident call. The sequence was obtained from a woman in her fifties or sixties in good health. The source material was blood. This receptor carries the CDR3 CASSFRAEAYEQYF. At the DNA level, the sequence is TGTGCCAGTTCCTTCCGGGCGGAAGCCTACGAGCAGTACTTC.